This T cell receptor beta chain is from a study of blood T cell repertoires in COVID-19. The CDR3 runs 16 residues. The V gene's germline CDR1 is MNHNS and CDR2 SASEGT. V was cut by 4 bases and J by 0 bases, with 13 bases left in between. Per the authors' pipeline: Amplification from reference gene primers served as the basis for estimated nucleated cell counts. Sequencing was performed with immunoSEQ multiplex PCR; in TCRdb, only in-frame clones are kept and a portion is missing. Clone size and V and J calls were adopted from that table, with D and trimming inferred from the DNA. The data hold about 140,000 clones, with approximately 83% observed a single time.

The chain has TRBV6-1 and TRBJ1-3, with D tentatively TRBD1 (6 bases). The sequencing sample was made of peripheral blood. The sequence derives from a woman aged 55-75 years with acute or convalescent COVID-19. This CDR3 reads CASSATGTSSGNTIYF. CDR3 DNA: TGTGCCAGCAGTGCGACAGGAACCAGCTCTGGAAACACCATATATTTT.